The source of this T cell receptor (beta chain) is a study of blood T cell repertoires in COVID-19. The overall study: Sample material is recorded as cDNA or gDNA derived from T cells, B-cell-depleted T cells, or PBMCs.

Produced via immunoSEQ multiplex PCR; TCRdb's table is partial and in-frame only. This table holds approximately 12,000 clones, almost 85% found once. Trimming cost V 3 bases and J 0 bases, with 15 bases left between them. The CDR3 totals 18 residues. Germline CDR1 is MDHEN and CDR2 is SYDVKM. The chain couples TRBV28 to TRBJ2-6; a possible D gene is TRBD1 (6 bases). Source material: peripheral blood. This TCR was sampled from a man older than 75 with acute or convalescent COVID-19. The CDR3 DNA reads TGTGCCAGCAGTTTCCCCCCGGACAGAGTCTCTGGGGCCAACGTCCTGACTTTC. Its protein is CASSFPPDRVSGANVLTF.